One sample yielded the 25 T cell receptor beta chains listed below, sequenced in a study of T-cell memory formation after mild COVID-19. MiXCR was run by TCRdb on the 5' RACE reads, yielding one entry per CDR3 protein. Seen here are fewer than 50,000 distinct CDR3 sequences, over 6.5% observed once, and the top ten hold approximately 1.5%. The source material was PBMCs or a T cell subset sorted from them (not recorded which). These receptors were obtained from a man aged 18 to 30 who had mild COVID-19 (a few samples of this study predate the infection). Cell type and time point are not known.

As to this clonotype: Since a much larger clone is just one base distant, this may be a read error. The CDR3 coding sequence is TGTTCCACCAGCAGTCAGAACACCGGGGAGCTGTTTTTT. It is translated as CSTSSQNTGELFF. This chain uses TRBV15 with TRBJ2-2; D call uncertain. The germline CDR1 and CDR2 sequences are LNHNV and YYDKDF (reference sequence). The length of the CDR3 is 13 residues.

Comment on this clonotype: One base away lies a much larger clone, so this may be a sequencing read error. The gene calls are TRBV7-2 and TRBJ2-5; D uncertain. The germline V gene has CDR1 SGHTA and CDR2 FQGNSA. The CDR3 consists of 15 residues. V was trimmed by 5 bases and J by 0 bases, leaving 13 bases between them. The CDR3 spells CASSASHGYQETQYF. CDR3 DNA sequence: TGTGCCAGCAGCGCGTCACATGGGTACCAAGAGACCCAGTACTTC.

This clonotype came up a few times. The genes are TRBV7-9 and TRBJ2-3; no clear D. This CDR3 is built from 14 residues. Germline lookup yields CDR1 SEHNR and CDR2 FQNEAQ (reference sequence). Trimming removed 4 bases from V and 7 bases from J, with 15 bases in between. The CDR3 DNA follows: TGTGCCAGCAGCTCCAGACCCACTCCAAATACGCAGTATTTT. Translation: CASSSRPTPNTQYF.

This clonotype was counted many times. J is TRBJ2-1 and V is TRBV29-1; maybe TRBD2 (6 bases). Trimming stripped 6 bases from V and 7 bases from J, with 19 bases between. The CDR3 sequence is 14 residues long. CDR1 is SQVTM and CDR2 is ANQGSEA in the germline V gene. CDR3 nucleotides: TGCAGCGTCGCCTGGACTGCCGGAGGGAATGAGCAGTTCTTC. This encodes CSVAWTAGGNEQFF.

This clonotype was found many times. The chain carries TRBV11-2 and TRBJ2-3, with no clear D. Per germline, CDR1 SGHAT and CDR2 FQNNGV. The CDR3 is 12 amino acids. Trimming took off 6 bases at V and 4 bases at J, with 8 bases between the two ends. The CDR3 sequence: CASSPQADTQYF. The CDR3 DNA sequence: TGTGCCAGCAGTCCCCAGGCAGATACGCAGTATTTT.

This clonotype appeared many times. The rearrangement links TRBV5-1 to TRBJ2-7; D is uncertain. CDR3 length: 13 amino acids. Germline CDR1 reads SGHRS; CDR2 reads YFSETQ. Between the trimmed V and J ends, which lost 1 base and 4 bases, there was a span of 9 bases. In nucleotides, the CDR3 is TGCGCCAGCAGCTTGAACTGGGAATACGAGCAGTACTTC. The encoded protein is CASSLNWEYEQYF.

This clonotype has only a few counts. CDR3 DNA sequence: TGTGCCAGCAGTCCCGTGTTGAGCTCTGGAAACACCATATATTTT. Amino acids: CASSPVLSSGNTIYF. This chain links TRBV12-3 or TRBV12-4 with TRBJ1-3; D remains ambiguous. This CDR3 contains 15 residues. Trimming took off 5 bases at V and 0 bases at J, with 11 bases between the two ends.

In this sample, this clonotype turned up a few times. The genes are TRBV7-2 and TRBJ1-6; D is ambiguous. The CDR3 loop spans 13 amino acids. The ends were cut back, 7 bases at V and 5 bases at J, with 9 bases in the middle. Germline V gene data show CDR1 as SGHTA and CDR2 as FQGNSA. CDR3 sequence: CASTREHNSPLHF. The CDR3 nucleotides are TGTGCCAGCACACGGGAACATAATTCACCCCTCCACTTT.

This clonotype was seen only a few times. The J gene is TRBJ2-1, the V gene TRBV2; no clear D. V lost 1 base to trimming and J lost 3 bases, with 10 bases between them. The CDR3 spans 15 residues. The germline V gene encodes CDR1 SNHLY and CDR2 FYNNEI. As DNA, the CDR3 is TGTGCCAGCAGTGAAGAGGGCCCCGACTACAATGAGCAGTTCTTC. Its translation: CASSEEGPDYNEQFF.

This chain links TRBV6-5 with TRBJ1-6; D unclear. V was cut by 4 bases and J by 2 bases, with 12 bases left in between. Germline assignment: CDR1 MNHEY and CDR2 SVGAGI. The CDR3 loop spans 16 amino acids. Here the CDR3 DNA reads TGTGCCAGCAGTTCCCCCTACACAGCCTATAATTCACCCCTCCACTTT. Translating gives CASSSPYTAYNSPLHF.

This clonotype was seen a few times. This chain uses TRBV7-9 with TRBJ2-3; 8 bases match TRBD1. J was trimmed by 2 bases and V by 5 bases; bases with no gene match: 9. The CDR3 is 16 residues long. Germline CDR1 and CDR2: SEHNR and FQNEAQ (reference sequence). Written as DNA, the CDR3 is TGTGCCAGCAGCCAGATGACAGGGGCCTACACAGATACGCAGTATTTT. This sequence encodes CASSQMTGAYTDTQYF.

As regards this clonotype: Possible read error: a much larger clone is one base away. The V gene is TRBV4-1, the J gene TRBJ1-1; D perhaps matches TRBD1 (5 bases). The CDR3 is made up of 13 amino acids. The germline gives CDR1 MGHRA, CDR2 YSYEKL. The V and J ends lost 6 bases and 4 bases respectively, with 12 bases between them. The CDR3 DNA is TGCGCCAGCAGACAACTCGGGGGCACTGAAGCTTTCTTT. Amino acids: CASRQLGGTEAFF.

The gene calls are TRBV7-7 and TRBJ2-5, with 8 bases aligning to TRBD1. CDR1 is SSHAT and CDR2 is FNYEAQ in the germline V gene (reference sequence). CDR3 size: 15 residues. V shed 5 bases and J 4 bases; nucleotides not matched to a gene: 9. The CDR3 reads CASSHQATGAETQYF. The CDR3 DNA follows: TGTGCCAGCAGCCACCAAGCGACAGGGGCAGAGACCCAGTACTTC.

At least ten counts were recorded for this clonotype. V usage is TRBV5-4 and J usage is TRBJ2-5; D might be TRBD2 (5 bases). V lost 0 bases, J lost 3 bases, and 9 bases lay in between. The CDR3 is 14 amino acids. CDR1 and CDR2 (germline): SGHNT, YYREEE (reference sequence). The CDR3 bases are TGTGCCAGCAGCTTGGGAGGGAGTAAAGAGACCCAGTACTTC. It codes for CASSLGGSKETQYF.

Only a few counts were recorded for this clonotype. The chain links TRBV20-1 to TRBJ1-2; weak D call: TRBD1 (6 bases). The CDR3 spans 14 residues. The germline gives CDR1 DFQATT, CDR2 SNEGSKA (reference sequence). Trimming left V 6 bases short and J 2 bases short, with 16 bases between. CDR3 amino acids: CSAREGGRNYGYTF. CDR3 DNA: TGCAGTGCCCGGGAGGGGGGTCGAAACTATGGCTACACCTTC.

A few counts support this clonotype. The chain has TRBV5-1 and TRBJ2-3; the D gene is possibly TRBD1 (5 bases). This CDR3 is built from 14 residues. The germline gives CDR1 SGHRS, CDR2 YFSETQ. With 4 bases removed from V and 2 bases from J, the gap between germline ends came to 11 bases. As DNA, the CDR3 is TGCGCCAGCAGCGAAGACAGAAACACAGATACGCAGTATTTT. Translated: CASSEDRNTDTQYF.

CDR3 DNA sequence: TGCGCCAGCAGCCAAGGGCCCTCAGGGGGTGTTCGTGAAAAACTGTTTTTT. Translation gives CASSQGPSGGVREKLFF. This chain joins TRBV4-1 and TRBJ1-4, with 7 nucleotides matching TRBD1. Germline CDR1 is MGHRA and CDR2 is YSYEKL. V lost 1 base, J lost 7 bases, and 12 bases stayed unmatched. This CDR3 has 17 residues.

This clonotype was detected a few times. The chain links TRBV7-2 to TRBJ1-1; D not resolved. V lost 3 bases and J 1 base, leaving 6 bases between the germline ends. The CDR3 has 13 amino acids. The germline V gene encodes CDR1 SGHTA and CDR2 FQGNSA. The CDR3 DNA reads as TGTGCCAGCAGCTTCTTGGAGAACACTGAAGCTTTCTTT. Its protein is CASSFLENTEAFF.

This clonotype was seen ten or more times. The chain carries TRBV7-2 and TRBJ1-2; 7 bases agree with TRBD1. V was pared by 2 bases and J by 8 bases, with 8 bases of the junction left unmatched. Germline CDR1 SGHTA, CDR2 FQGNSA. This CDR3 contains 14 residues. The CDR3 coding sequence is TGTGCCAGCAGCTTAAATGAGGGGGCGTACGGCTACACCTTC. This codes for CASSLNEGAYGYTF.

Remarks on this clonotype: This may come from a read error, since a much larger clone is one base off. V is TRBV2 and J is TRBJ2-1, with D uncertain. This CDR3 region has 14 residues. Germline V CDR1 and CDR2: SNHLY, FYNNEI. The CDR3 is CASSELSAGNEQSF. CDR3 nucleotide sequence: TGTGCCAGCAGTGAACTGTCCGCCGGCAATGAGCAGTCCTTC.

This clonotype was recorded a few times. The rearrangement links TRBV2 to TRBJ2-5, with D perhaps matching TRBD1 or TRBD2 (5 bases each). The V end was cut by 6 bases, the J end by 5 bases, with 10 bases between. The CDR3 is made up of 12 amino acids. Germline lookup yields CDR1 SNHLY and CDR2 FYNNEI. DNA for the CDR3: TGTGCCAGCAGAAAAGAGGGGGAGACCCAGTACTTC. Amino acids: CASRKEGETQYF.

V and J are TRBV5-4 and TRBJ2-3; 9 bases are a match to TRBD2. Germline values: CDR1 SGHNT, CDR2 YYREEE (reference sequence). V lost 4 bases and J lost 0; bases outside the gene matches: 3. This CDR3 has 15 residues. CDR3 sequence (DNA): TGTGCCAGCAGCCCTAGCGGGGTTAGCACAGATACGCAGTATTTT. This gives the protein CASSPSGVSTDTQYF.

This clonotype was seen only a few times. This rearrangement joins TRBV5-4 to TRBJ2-3, with D possibly called TRBD1 or TRBD2 (5 bases each). Germline-derived CDR1 and CDR2 are SGHNT and YYREEE (reference sequence). The CDR3 sequence is 14 residues long. The germline V and J ends were trimmed by 4 bases and 3 bases, with 12 bases remaining between them. CDR3 protein: CASSKRDRTDTQYF. The CDR3 DNA sequence: TGTGCCAGCAGCAAACGGGACCGGACAGATACGCAGTATTTT.

This chain links TRBV5-6 with TRBJ2-5, with D unclear. This CDR3 contains 14 residues. V was clipped by 0 bases and J by 5 bases, with 11 bases between them. CDR1 and CDR2 (germline): SGHDT, YYEEEE. This CDR3 is CASSLVGSRETQYF. The DNA for the CDR3 is TGTGCCAGCAGCTTGGTAGGGTCAAGGGAGACCCAGTACTTC.

This clonotype has just a few counts. The rearrangement uses TRBV28 and TRBJ2-7, with 8 bases aligning to TRBD2. V trimming: 3 bases; J trimming: 2 bases; junction bases outside the gene matches: 12. The CDR3 runs 17 residues. Looked up from germline, CDR1 is MDHEN and CDR2 is SYDVKM. CDR3 in amino acids: CASSFSDLGGGPYEQYF. DNA for the CDR3: TGTGCCAGCAGTTTCTCCGACTTAGGCGGGGGGCCCTACGAGCAGTACTTC.